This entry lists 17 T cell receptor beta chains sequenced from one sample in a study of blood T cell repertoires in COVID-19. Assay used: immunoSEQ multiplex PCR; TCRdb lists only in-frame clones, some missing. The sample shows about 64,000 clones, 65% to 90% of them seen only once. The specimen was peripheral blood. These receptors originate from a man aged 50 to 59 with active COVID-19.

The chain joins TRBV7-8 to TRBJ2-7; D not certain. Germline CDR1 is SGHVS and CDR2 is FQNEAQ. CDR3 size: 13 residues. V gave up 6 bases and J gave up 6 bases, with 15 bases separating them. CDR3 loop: CASRFTLVGEQYF. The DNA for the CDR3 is TGTGCCAGCAGATTTACCCTAGTAGGCGAGCAGTACTTC.

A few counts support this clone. CDR3 sequence reads: CASSKGSGASTDTQYF. The CDR3 DNA reads as TGTGCCAGCAGCAAAGGTAGCGGAGCTAGCACAGATACGCAGTATTTT. The chain joins TRBV21-1 to TRBJ2-3; the D segment call TRBD2 is taken from the table without a DNA check. TRBV21-1 constitutes a pseudogene. The length of the CDR3 is 16 residues.

The CDR3 sequence is CASSPTVSYEQYF. In DNA, the CDR3 is TGTGCCAGCAGTCCGACAGTTTCCTACGAGCAGTACTTC. The chain couples TRBV27 to TRBJ2-7; tentative D call: TRBD1 (5 bases). The CDR3 has 13 amino acids. Between the trimmed V and J ends, which lost 5 bases and 1 base, there was a span of 9 bases. Germline values: CDR1 MNHEY, CDR2 SMNVEV (reference sequence).

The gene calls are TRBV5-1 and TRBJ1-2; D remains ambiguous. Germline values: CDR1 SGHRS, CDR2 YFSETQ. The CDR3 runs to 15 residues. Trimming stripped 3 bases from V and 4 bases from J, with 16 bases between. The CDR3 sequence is CASSWTDPEVYGYTF. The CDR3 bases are TGCGCCAGCAGCTGGACGGACCCGGAGGTCTATGGCTACACCTTC.

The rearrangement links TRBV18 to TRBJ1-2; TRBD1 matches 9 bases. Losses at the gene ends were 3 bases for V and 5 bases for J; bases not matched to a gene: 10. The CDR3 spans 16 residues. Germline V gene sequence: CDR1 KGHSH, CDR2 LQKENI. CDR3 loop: CASSPLPGQGQYGYTF. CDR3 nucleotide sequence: TGTGCCAGCTCACCGTTACCGGGACAGGGACAATATGGCTACACCTTC. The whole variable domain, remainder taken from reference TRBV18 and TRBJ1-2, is NAGVMQNPRHLVRRRGQEARLRCSPMKGHSHVYWYRQLPEEGLKFMVYLQKENIIDESGMPKERFSAEFPKEGPSILRIQQVVRGDSAAYFCASSPLPGQGQYGYTFGSGTRLTVV.

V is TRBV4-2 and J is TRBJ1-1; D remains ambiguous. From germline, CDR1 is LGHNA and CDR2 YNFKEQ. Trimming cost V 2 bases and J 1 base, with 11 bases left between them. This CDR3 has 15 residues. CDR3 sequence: CASSQLSLGNTEAFF. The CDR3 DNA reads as TGTGCCAGCAGCCAACTTAGCCTAGGGAACACTGAAGCTTTCTTT.

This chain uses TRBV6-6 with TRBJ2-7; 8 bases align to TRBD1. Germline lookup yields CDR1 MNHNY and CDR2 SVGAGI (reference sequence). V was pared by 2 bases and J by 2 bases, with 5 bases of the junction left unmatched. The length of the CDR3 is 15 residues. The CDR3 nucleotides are TGTGCCAGCAGTTACGGAGGGGACAGGACCTACGAGCAGTACTTC. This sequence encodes CASSYGGDRTYEQYF.

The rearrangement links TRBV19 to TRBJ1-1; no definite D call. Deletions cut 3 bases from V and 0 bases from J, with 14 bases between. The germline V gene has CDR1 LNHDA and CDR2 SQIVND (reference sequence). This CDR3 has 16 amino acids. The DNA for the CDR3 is TGTGCCAGTAGTATTGGGTTCCGGGGTTTGAACACTGAAGCTTTCTTT. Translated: CASSIGFRGLNTEAFF.

CDR3 nucleotides: TGTGCCATCAGGACGACAGGGAACACAGATACGCAGTATTTT. Amino acids: CAIRTTGNTDTQYF. V is TRBV10-3 and J is TRBJ2-3; 7 nucleotides line up with TRBD1. The CDR3 extends over 14 amino acids. Germline values: CDR1 ENHRY, CDR2 SYGVKD. V shed 6 bases, J shed 2 bases, and the junction held 5 bases outside the gene matches.

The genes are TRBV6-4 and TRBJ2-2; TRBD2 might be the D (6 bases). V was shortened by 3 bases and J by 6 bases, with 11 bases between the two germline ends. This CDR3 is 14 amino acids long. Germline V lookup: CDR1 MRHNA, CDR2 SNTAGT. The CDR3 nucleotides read TGTGCCAGCAGTGAACTTTGGGAGGCCGGGGAGCTGTTTTTT. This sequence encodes CASSELWEAGELFF.

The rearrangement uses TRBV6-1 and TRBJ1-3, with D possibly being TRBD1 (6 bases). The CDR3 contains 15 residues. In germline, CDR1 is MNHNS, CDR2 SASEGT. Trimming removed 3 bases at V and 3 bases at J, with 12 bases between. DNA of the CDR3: TGTGCCAGCAGTGAGGGGACACGGAGTGGAAACACCATATATTTT. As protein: CASSEGTRSGNTIYF.

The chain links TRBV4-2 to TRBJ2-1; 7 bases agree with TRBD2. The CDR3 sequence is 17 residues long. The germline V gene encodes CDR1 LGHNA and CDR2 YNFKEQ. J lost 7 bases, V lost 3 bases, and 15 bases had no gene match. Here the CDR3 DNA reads TGTGCCAGCAGCCACGCCCAAATTGGTGGACTAGATAATGAGCAGTTCTTC. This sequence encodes CASSHAQIGGLDNEQFF.

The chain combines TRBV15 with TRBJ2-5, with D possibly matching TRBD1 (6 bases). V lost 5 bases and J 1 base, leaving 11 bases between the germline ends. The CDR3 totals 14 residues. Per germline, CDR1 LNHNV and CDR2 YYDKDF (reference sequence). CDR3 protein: CATSDYRAQETQYF. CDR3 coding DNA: TGTGCCACCAGCGATTACAGGGCCCAAGAGACCCAGTACTTC. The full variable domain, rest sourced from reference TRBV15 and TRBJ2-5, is DAMVIQNPRYQVTQFGKPVTLSCSQTLNHNVMYWYQQKSSQAPKLLFHYYDKDFNNEADTPDNFQSRRPNTSFCFLDIRSPGLGDTAMYLCATSDYRAQETQYFGPGTRLLVL.

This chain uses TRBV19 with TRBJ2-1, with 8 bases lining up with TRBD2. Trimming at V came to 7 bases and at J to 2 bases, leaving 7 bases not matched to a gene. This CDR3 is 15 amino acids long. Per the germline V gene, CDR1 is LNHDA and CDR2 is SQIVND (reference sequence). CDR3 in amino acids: CASKSGGTPYNEQFF. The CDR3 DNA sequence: TGTGCCAGTAAATCGGGAGGGACCCCCTACAATGAGCAGTTCTTC. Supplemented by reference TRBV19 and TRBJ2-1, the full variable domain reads DGGITQSPKYLFRKEGQNVTLSCEQNLNHDAMYWYRQDPGQGLRLIYYSQIVNDFQKGDIAEGYSVSREKKESFPLTVTSAQKNPTAFYLCASKSGGTPYNEQFFGPGTRLTVL.

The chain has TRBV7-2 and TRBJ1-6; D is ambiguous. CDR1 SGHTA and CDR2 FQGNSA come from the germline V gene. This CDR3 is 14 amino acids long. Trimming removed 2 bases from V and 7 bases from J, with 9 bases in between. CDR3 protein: CASSLQAMNSPLHF. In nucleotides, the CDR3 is TGTGCCAGCAGCTTACAGGCAATGAATTCACCCCTCCACTTT.

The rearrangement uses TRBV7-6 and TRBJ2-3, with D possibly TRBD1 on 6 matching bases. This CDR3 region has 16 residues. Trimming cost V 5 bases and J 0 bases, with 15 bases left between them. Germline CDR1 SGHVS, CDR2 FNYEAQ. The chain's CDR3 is CASSPRGFTSTDTQYF. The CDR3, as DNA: TGTGCCAGCAGCCCCAGGGGTTTCACTAGCACAGATACGCAGTATTTT.

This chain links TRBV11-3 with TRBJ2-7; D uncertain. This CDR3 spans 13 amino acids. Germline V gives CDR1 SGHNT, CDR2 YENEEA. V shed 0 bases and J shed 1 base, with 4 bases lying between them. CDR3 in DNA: TGTGCCAGCAGCTTAGACAGGTCCTACGAGCAGTACTTC. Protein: CASSLDRSYEQYF.